This is a list of T cell receptor beta chains from one sample in a study of T cell clones after liver transplantation. Clones were read by immunoSEQ multiplex PCR, and TCRdb kept only the in-frame ones, dropping some. The sample lists about 16,000 clones; 82% were seen once. Sequenced here: CD8+ T cells from blood, sampled around 4 years after liver transplant. All receptors derive from a human patient who received a liver transplant. The T cells may come from the graft donor. Each CDR3 is given without its conserved first and last residue. Clone sizes are given selectively: once, few, many, or a class where the clone is expanded.

cdr3_aa: AWGHRRGSVYEQY
v_call: TRBV30
j_call: TRBJ2-7
cdr3_length: 13
clone_size: .

cdr3_aa: ASRDSISYNEQF
v_call: TRBV19
j_call: TRBJ2-1
cdr3_length: 12
clone_size: .

cdr3_aa: ATSERGGSTDTQY
v_call: TRBV7-3
j_call: TRBJ2-3
cdr3_length: 13
clone_size: .

cdr3_aa: VSSSDRYEQY
v_call: TRBV7-9
j_call: TRBJ2-7
cdr3_length: 10
clone_size: once

cdr3_aa: ASSLIGDTQY
v_call: TRBV5-1
j_call: TRBJ2-3
cdr3_length: 10
clone_size: .

cdr3_aa: ASSFYDLAYEQY
v_call: TRBV5-1
j_call: TRBJ2-7
cdr3_length: 12
clone_size: .

cdr3_aa: ASSLFGGAATLAGQETQY
v_call: TRBV27
j_call: TRBJ2-5
cdr3_length: 18
clone_size: once

cdr3_aa: ASSLGSNPTEAF
v_call: TRBV5-6
j_call: TRBJ1-1
cdr3_length: 12
clone_size: .

cdr3_aa: ASSFRGAGELF
v_call: TRBV28
j_call: TRBJ2-2
cdr3_length: 11
clone_size: medium-sized

cdr3_aa: ASSRLGSQETQY
v_call: TRBV27
j_call: TRBJ2-5
cdr3_length: 12
clone_size: .

cdr3_aa: ASSPGAGELF
v_call: TRBV10-1
j_call: TRBJ2-2
cdr3_length: 10
clone_size: .

cdr3_aa: ASSRGGEETQY
v_call: TRBV4-1
j_call: TRBJ2-5
cdr3_length: 11
clone_size: .

cdr3_aa: SVEETGTTAYEQY
v_call: TRBV29-1
j_call: TRBJ2-7
cdr3_length: 13
clone_size: .

cdr3_aa: ARRDGAGGEKLF
v_call: TRBV2
j_call: TRBJ1-4
cdr3_length: 12
clone_size: .

cdr3_aa: ASSEVGGTEAF
v_call: TRBV2
j_call: TRBJ1-1
cdr3_length: 11
clone_size: .

cdr3_aa: AIRGAVGELF
v_call: TRBV27
j_call: TRBJ2-2
cdr3_length: 10
clone_size: once

cdr3_aa: AIISAGGGKTDTQY
v_call: TRBV10-3
j_call: TRBJ2-3
cdr3_length: 14
clone_size: once

cdr3_aa: ASSLDGKELYGYT
v_call: TRBV5-6
j_call: TRBJ1-2
cdr3_length: 13
clone_size: .

cdr3_aa: AWMVAGVRDEQF
v_call: TRBV30
j_call: TRBJ2-1
cdr3_length: 12
clone_size: .

cdr3_aa: ASSGGYYSNQPQH
v_call: TRBV2
j_call: TRBJ1-5
cdr3_length: 13
clone_size: .

cdr3_aa: ASSQPGLVYEQY
v_call: TRBV4-1
j_call: TRBJ2-7
cdr3_length: 12
clone_size: .

cdr3_aa: ASSLGAGQY
v_call: TRBV7-2
j_call: TRBJ2-7
cdr3_length: 9
clone_size: .

cdr3_aa: ASTPGRGGYT
v_call: TRBV7-9
j_call: TRBJ1-2
cdr3_length: 10
clone_size: medium-sized

cdr3_aa: ASSLFREVGTGELF
v_call: TRBV7-2
j_call: TRBJ2-2
cdr3_length: 14
clone_size: .

cdr3_aa: ASSYSGLNTEAF
v_call: TRBV6-5
j_call: TRBJ1-1
cdr3_length: 12
clone_size: .

cdr3_aa: ASSSLHSGANVLT
v_call: TRBV6-5
j_call: TRBJ2-6
cdr3_length: 13
clone_size: .

cdr3_aa: ASRDIDNEQF
v_call: TRBV28
j_call: TRBJ2-1
cdr3_length: 10
clone_size: .

cdr3_aa: ASSLESGLRTDTQY
v_call: TRBV5-4
j_call: TRBJ2-3
cdr3_length: 14
clone_size: .

cdr3_aa: ASSPLILLAGVVYEQF
v_call: TRBV27
j_call: TRBJ2-1
cdr3_length: 16
clone_size: .

cdr3_aa: ASSLGAVVLGTIDNEQF
v_call: TRBV7-6
j_call: TRBJ2-1
cdr3_length: 17
clone_size: .

cdr3_aa: ASSDGENTEAF
v_call: TRBV2
j_call: TRBJ1-1
cdr3_length: 11
clone_size: .

cdr3_aa: ASSLWTGAHEQY
v_call: TRBV5-4
j_call: TRBJ2-7
cdr3_length: 12
clone_size: medium-sized

cdr3_aa: ASSTGITYEQY
v_call: TRBV28
j_call: TRBJ2-7
cdr3_length: 11
clone_size: .

cdr3_aa: ASHGQGGVSNQPQH
v_call: TRBV27
j_call: TRBJ1-5
cdr3_length: 14
clone_size: .

cdr3_aa: ASSLSIGNYGYT
v_call: TRBV7-9
j_call: TRBJ1-2
cdr3_length: 12
clone_size: .

cdr3_aa: ASNGTGELF
v_call: TRBV6-9
j_call: TRBJ2-2
cdr3_length: 9
clone_size: .

cdr3_aa: ASSMPTGNQPQH
v_call: TRBV19
j_call: TRBJ1-5
cdr3_length: 12
clone_size: .

cdr3_aa: ASSLAQSNQPQH
v_call: TRBV7-9
j_call: TRBJ1-5
cdr3_length: 12
clone_size: .

cdr3_aa: ASSIRPSDGELF
v_call: TRBV19
j_call: TRBJ2-2
cdr3_length: 12
clone_size: .

cdr3_aa: ASSLADTLNEAF
v_call: TRBV19
j_call: TRBJ1-1
cdr3_length: 12
clone_size: few

cdr3_aa: ASSFRGASYEQY
v_call: TRBV5-1
j_call: TRBJ2-7
cdr3_length: 12
clone_size: .

cdr3_aa: ASSPDRGGSPLH
v_call: TRBV28
j_call: TRBJ1-6
cdr3_length: 12
clone_size: .

cdr3_aa: ASSPLAGDWGEQY
v_call: TRBV9
j_call: TRBJ2-7
cdr3_length: 13
clone_size: .

cdr3_aa: SVAVQPGELF
v_call: TRBV29-1
j_call: TRBJ2-2
cdr3_length: 10
clone_size: .

cdr3_aa: ASSTWDPAETQY
v_call: TRBV7-9
j_call: TRBJ2-5
cdr3_length: 12
clone_size: .

cdr3_aa: ASREVNQGSTGELF
v_call: TRBV6-4
j_call: TRBJ2-2
cdr3_length: 14
clone_size: .

cdr3_aa: ASSSDYEGTDTQY
v_call: TRBV19
j_call: TRBJ2-3
cdr3_length: 13
clone_size: .

cdr3_aa: ASSLALGQGTGSYEQY
v_call: TRBV7-9
j_call: TRBJ2-7
cdr3_length: 16
clone_size: .

cdr3_aa: ASSAGLAGKGTDTQY
v_call: TRBV5-4
j_call: TRBJ2-3
cdr3_length: 15
clone_size: medium-sized

cdr3_aa: ASSSLWTGKAGKPQH
v_call: TRBV21-1
j_call: TRBJ1-5
cdr3_length: 15
clone_size: .

cdr3_aa: ASSLGQGANQPQH
v_call: TRBV18
j_call: TRBJ1-5
cdr3_length: 13
clone_size: .

cdr3_aa: AIRQQGYVDGYT
v_call: TRBV10-3
j_call: TRBJ1-2
cdr3_length: 12
clone_size: .

cdr3_aa: ASSLGPAYEQY
v_call: TRBV5-4
j_call: TRBJ2-7
cdr3_length: 11
clone_size: once

cdr3_aa: ASTSGSLSEQY
v_call: TRBV27
j_call: TRBJ2-7
cdr3_length: 11
clone_size: once

cdr3_aa: ASSPGTAKETQY
v_call: TRBV27
j_call: TRBJ2-5
cdr3_length: 12
clone_size: .